One sample yielded the 5 T cell receptor beta chains listed below, sequenced in a study of long-term antiretroviral therapy in people with HIV. The libraries were made with immunoSEQ v3.0 at survey level. Sequencing was performed with immunoSEQ multiplex PCR; in TCRdb, only in-frame clones are kept and a portion is missing. The sample has 13,000 to 15,000 clones, over 65% seen once; the top ten hold under 20%. Sequencing used unsorted PBMCs, obtained 1.3 years before starting antiretroviral therapy. These TCRs come from a man aged 35 to 55 with HIV.

There are a few counts of this clone. The V gene is TRBV15, the J gene TRBJ1-6; D call uncertain. V dropped 5 bases and J dropped 8 bases, with 7 bases sitting between them. This CDR3 spans 12 amino acids. Germline V gene sequence: CDR1 LNHNV, CDR2 YYDKDF (reference sequence). Written as DNA, the CDR3 is TGTGCCACCAGCGGACCCGATTCACCCCTCCACTTT. It is translated as CATSGPDSPLHF.

V and J are TRBV7-3 and TRBJ2-1, with D unresolved. Trimming removed 5 bases from V and 8 bases from J, with 16 bases in between. Germline V gives CDR1 SGHTA, CDR2 FQGTGA. The CDR3 totals 14 residues. Here the CDR3 DNA reads TGTGCCAGCAGCCGAATTGGATTCAGCGATGAGCAGTTCTTC. It codes for CASSRIGFSDEQFF.

The J gene is TRBJ1-1, the V gene TRBV7-9; the match to TRBD1 covers 11 bases. Germline V gene lookup returns CDR1 SEHNR and CDR2 FQNEAQ (reference sequence). Unmatched junction bases numbered 6, after V lost 1 base and J lost 5 bases. The CDR3 runs to 16 residues. CDR3 DNA sequence: TGTGCCAGCAGCTTAGGAGGGACAGGGGGTGGGACTGAAGCTTTCTTT. Translating gives CASSLGGTGGGTEAFF.

This clone was counted a single time. The CDR3 nucleotides read TGTGCCAGTATATCGGCTGACAGGGGCTGGAATGGCTACACCTTC. This codes for CASISADRGWNGYTF. This chain connects TRBV19 to TRBJ1-2, with TRBD1 matching over 8 bases. The germline CDR1 and CDR2 sequences are LNHDA and SQIVND (reference sequence). The CDR3 extends over 15 amino acids. V lost 7 bases, J lost 6 bases, and 13 bases stayed unmatched.

About this clone: The sample carries other DNA sequences with the same CDR3. This chain joins TRBV5-4 and TRBJ2-1, with D perhaps matching TRBD1 (6 bases). Germline loops: CDR1 SGHNT, CDR2 YYREEE (reference sequence). V lost 4 bases to trimming and J lost 0 bases, with 11 bases between them. This CDR3 is 15 amino acids long. The CDR3 reads CASSLDRSSYNEQFF. The CDR3 nucleotides are TGTGCCAGCAGCCTCGACAGGAGCTCCTACAATGAGCAGTTCTTC.